These 8 T cell receptor beta chains share one sample of origin, sequenced in a study of T cells after yellow fever vaccination. Via MiXCR, TCRdb re-called the 5' RACE reads, giving one row per CDR3 protein. The sample records some 100,000 distinct CDR3 sequences, 7.2% being singletons. Sample: CD4+ T cells sorted from PBMCs, taken around 45 days after the first yellow fever vaccination. Receptors originate from a young man who received the YFV17D yellow fever vaccine.

This clonotype was seen many times. The chain links TRBV5-1 to TRBJ2-5; D uncertain. Per the germline V gene, CDR1 is SGHRS and CDR2 is YFSETQ. The CDR3 runs to 14 residues. V was pared by 0 bases and J by 2 bases, with 8 bases between. DNA for the CDR3: TGCGCCAGCAGCTTGGAGCCGACACAAGAGACCCAGTACTTC. Translated, it gives CASSLEPTQETQYF.

This clonotype was observed many times. V and J are TRBV11-2 and TRBJ2-7; 10 bases map to TRBD1. Germline trimming cut 6 bases from V and 6 bases from J; bases unmatched to any gene: 8. This CDR3 has 14 residues. Germline assignment: CDR1 SGHAT and CDR2 FQNNGV. Here the CDR3 reads CASRPPGQGCEQYF. Written as DNA, the CDR3 is TGTGCCAGCAGGCCTCCGGGACAGGGGTGCGAGCAGTACTTC.

The V gene is TRBV14, the J gene TRBJ2-3; D call uncertain. Germline CDR1 SGHDN, CDR2 FVKESK. The V and J ends lost 0 bases and 5 bases respectively, with 15 bases between them. The CDR3 spans 16 residues. The CDR3 DNA reads as TGTGCCAGCAGCCAAGAAGTTTCGGATTGGCGAGATACGCAGTATTTT. Residues: CASSQEVSDWRDTQYF.

This clonotype was counted many times. The chain recombines TRBV27 with TRBJ1-2; tentatively, D is TRBD1 (6 bases). Per germline, CDR1 MNHEY and CDR2 SMNVEV (reference sequence). This CDR3 comprises 14 residues. V was clipped by 5 bases and J by 4 bases, with 14 bases between them. For the CDR3, the DNA is TGTGCCAGCAGTCCACAGGGCTCGGGCTATGGCTACACCTTC. Translated: CASSPQGSGYGYTF.

This clonotype was counted many times. V and J are TRBV3-1 and TRBJ2-3, with 10 bases fitting TRBD2. CDR1 is LGHDT and CDR2 is YNNKEL in the germline V gene (reference sequence). The CDR3 consists of 15 residues. J was trimmed by 2 bases and V by 4 bases; bases with no gene match: 3. The chain's CDR3 is CASSRTSGNTDTQYF. CDR3 coding DNA: TGTGCCAGCAGCCGAACTAGCGGGAACACAGATACGCAGTATTTT.

There are many counts of this clonotype. DNA of the CDR3: TGTGCCAGCAGCCCTACCCCGGGCACCACCAGGAGAAGTACAAACACCGGGGAGCTGTTTTTT. Amino acid sequence: CASSPTPGTTRRSTNTGELFF. The V call is TRBV3-1, the J call TRBJ2-2; D not certain. Germline-derived CDR1 and CDR2 are LGHDT and YNNKEL (reference sequence). The CDR3 runs to 21 residues. Trimming shortened V by 4 bases and J by 2 bases, and 29 bases separated the two germline ends.

This clonotype has ten or more counts. This chain uses TRBV29-1 with TRBJ1-2, with TRBD1 as a possible D gene (5 bases). This CDR3 comprises 12 residues. Germline V gene data show CDR1 as SQVTM and CDR2 as ANQGSEA. V was pared by 4 bases and J by 2 bases, with 8 bases between. The CDR3 is CSVAWGNYGYTF. CDR3 DNA: TGCAGCGTTGCCTGGGGCAACTATGGCTACACCTTC.

The sample holds many counts of this clonotype. The CDR3 sequence is CATRDDGGETQYF. The CDR3 DNA reads as TGTGCCACCAGGGACGACGGGGGAGAGACCCAGTACTTC. The chain employs TRBV24-1 and TRBJ2-5, with a weak D call TRBD2 (6 bases). The CDR3 has 13 residues. V was clipped by 7 bases and J by 4 bases, with 12 bases between them. Germline V gives CDR1 KGHDR, CDR2 SFDVKD.